Below, 8 T cell receptor beta chains from the same sample are listed, as sequenced in a study of identifying expanded T cells in peripheral blood. Profiling relied on immunoSEQ multiplex PCR, and the TCRdb table lists in-frame clones only, not all of them. The sample contains around 120,000 clones, approximately 80% of which appear only once. Sequenced input: blood. The source is a person aged 18-70 years in good health.

This sequence joins TRBV7-2 and TRBJ2-1; D is uncertain. Germline V gives CDR1 SGHTA, CDR2 FQGNSA. The CDR3 extends over 13 amino acids. The V end lost 5 bases, the J end lost 15 bases, and 20 bases lay between the germline ends. This CDR3 is CASSMELNPRRFF. In nucleotides, the CDR3 is TGTGCCAGCAGCATGGAACTGAACCCGCGGCGGTTCTTC.

The rearrangement uses TRBV2 and TRBJ1-4; the match to TRBD1 covers 7 bases. V shed 7 bases and J 6 bases; nucleotides not matched to a gene: 2. This CDR3 region has 12 residues. CDR1 is SNHLY and CDR2 is FYNNEI in the germline V gene. Written as DNA, the CDR3 is TGTGCCAGCAAACAGGGGTATGAAAAACTGTTTTTT. This encodes CASKQGYEKLFF.

This clone was detected a few times. The chain is built from TRBV6-5 and TRBJ1-2; D perhaps matches TRBD1 (6 bases). The CDR3 runs 12 residues. V dropped 7 bases and J dropped 5 bases, with 11 bases sitting between them. In germline, CDR1 is MNHEY, CDR2 SVGAGI. This CDR3 reads CASTTRGYGYTF. The CDR3 DNA follows: TGTGCCAGCACCACAAGGGGGTATGGCTACACCTTC.

The chain joins TRBV10-1 to TRBJ2-7, with 9 positions matching TRBD2. The CDR3 loop spans 16 amino acids. The germline gives CDR1 WNHNN, CDR2 SYGVQD (reference sequence). Germline trimming cut 4 bases from V and 4 bases from J; bases unmatched to any gene: 11. In nucleotides, the CDR3 is TGCGCCAGCAGTGCCACCACCCAGCGGGGGGTGTACGAGCAGTACTTC. Its protein product is CASSATTQRGVYEQYF.

The V and J genes are TRBV7-6 and TRBJ1-1; D is unclear. The CDR3 runs 16 residues. Germline CDR1 reads SGHVS; CDR2 reads FNYEAQ. V gave up 1 base and J gave up 3 bases, with 15 bases separating them. The CDR3 DNA is TGTGCCAGCAGCTTAGTTACAGCGGGGTCGTACACTGAAGCTTTCTTT. Translated, it gives CASSLVTAGSYTEAFF.

V gene TRBV7-2 combines with J gene TRBJ2-5; D remains ambiguous. Trimming took 4 bases from V and 7 from J, leaving 16 bases between them. Germline CDR1 is SGHTA and CDR2 is FQGNSA. The CDR3 has 14 amino acids. CDR3 region: CASSSYTAKRTQYF. Written as DNA, the CDR3 is TGTGCCAGCAGCTCCTATACGGCCAAGAGGACCCAGTACTTC.

J is TRBJ2-1 and V is TRBV7-9, with 13 bases aligning to TRBD2. The CDR3 has 18 amino acids. V was pared by 5 bases and J by 0 bases, with 7 bases of the junction left unmatched. CDR1 and CDR2 (germline): SEHNR, FQNEAQ (reference sequence). CDR3 sequence: CASSPHRLAGGSYNEQFF. DNA for the CDR3: TGTGCCAGCAGCCCACACCGACTAGCGGGGGGCTCCTACAATGAGCAGTTCTTC.

The chain employs TRBV29-1 and TRBJ2-3; tentative D call: TRBD1 (5 bases). Trimming left V 1 base short and J 10 bases short, with 24 bases between. CDR1 and CDR2 from the germline V gene are SQVTM and ANQGSEA. CDR3 length equals 16 residues. Written as DNA, the CDR3 is TGCAGCGTTGAAGGGGTAGGGGCGACCGACCTATACGCGCAGTATTTT. The encoded protein is CSVEGVGATDLYAQYF.